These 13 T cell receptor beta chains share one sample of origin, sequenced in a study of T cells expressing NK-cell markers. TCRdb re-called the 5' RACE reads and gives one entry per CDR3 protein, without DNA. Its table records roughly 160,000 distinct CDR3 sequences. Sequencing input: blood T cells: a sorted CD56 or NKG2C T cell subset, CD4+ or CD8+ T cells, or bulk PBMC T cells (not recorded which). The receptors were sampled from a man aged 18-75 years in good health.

The CDR3 protein is CASSYSNPGSEETQYF. This rearrangement joins TRBV6-5 to TRBJ2-5. The CDR3 consists of 16 residues. CDR1 and CDR2 (germline): MNHEY, SVGAGI.

The CDR3 region is CASSRSGMTPNTGELFF. J is TRBJ2-2 and V is TRBV3-1; no DNA is available, so the TRBD1 call from TCRdb remains unchecked. The germline V gene encodes CDR1 LGHDT and CDR2 YNNKEL (reference sequence). This CDR3 region has 17 residues. The variable domain in full, with the rest retrieved from reference TRBV3-1 and TRBJ2-2, is DTAVSQTPKYLVTQMGNDKSIKCEQNLGHDTMYWYKQDSKKFLKIMFSYNNKELIINETVPNRFSPKSPDKAHLNLHINSLELGDSAVYFCASSRSGMTPNTGELFFGEGSRLTVL.

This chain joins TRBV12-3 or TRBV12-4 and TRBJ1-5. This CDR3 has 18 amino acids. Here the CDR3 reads CASSFVPGRVSSNQPQHF.

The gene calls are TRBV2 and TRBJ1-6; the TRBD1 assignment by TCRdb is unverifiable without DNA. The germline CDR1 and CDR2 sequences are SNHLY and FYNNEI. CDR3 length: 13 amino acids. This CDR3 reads CASSGPSRSSLHF.

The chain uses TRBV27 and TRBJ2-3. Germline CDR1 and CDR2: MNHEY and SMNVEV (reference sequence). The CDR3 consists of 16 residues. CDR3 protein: CASSLSTVLHTDTQYF.

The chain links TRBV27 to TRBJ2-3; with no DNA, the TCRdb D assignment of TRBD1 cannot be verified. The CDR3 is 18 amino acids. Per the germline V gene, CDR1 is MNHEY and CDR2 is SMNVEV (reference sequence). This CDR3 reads CASSSRGAGAIFTDTQYF.

CDR3 region: CAWSTTGAHEQYF. The gene calls are TRBV30 and TRBJ2-7. Germline values: CDR1 GTSNPN, CDR2 SVGIG (reference sequence). The CDR3 has 13 residues.

The CDR3 loop reads CASNTSPTGELFF. The V and J genes are TRBV2 and TRBJ2-2; TCRdb proposes TRBD2, but this gene call is untestable without DNA. This CDR3 has 13 amino acids. CDR1 and CDR2 from the germline V gene are SNHLY and FYNNEI.

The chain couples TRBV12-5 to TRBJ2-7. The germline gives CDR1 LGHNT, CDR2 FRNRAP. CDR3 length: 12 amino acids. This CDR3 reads CASGLGSDEQYF.

The CDR3 protein is CASSLSGSYNGYTF. This rearrangement joins TRBV27 to TRBJ1-2. This CDR3 has 14 residues. CDR1 MNHEY and CDR2 SMNVEV come from the germline V gene (reference sequence).

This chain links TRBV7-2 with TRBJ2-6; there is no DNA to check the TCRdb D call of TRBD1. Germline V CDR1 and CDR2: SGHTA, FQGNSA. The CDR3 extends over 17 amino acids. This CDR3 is CASTTGRQGAGANVLTF.

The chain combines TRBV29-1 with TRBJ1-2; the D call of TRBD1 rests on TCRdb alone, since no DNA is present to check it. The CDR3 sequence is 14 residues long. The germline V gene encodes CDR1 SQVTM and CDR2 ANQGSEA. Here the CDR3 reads CSVEEGGRGSGYTF.

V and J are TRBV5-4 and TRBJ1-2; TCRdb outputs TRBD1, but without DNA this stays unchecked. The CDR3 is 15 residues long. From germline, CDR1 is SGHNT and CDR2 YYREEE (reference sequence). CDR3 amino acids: CASSSTDSPLTGYTF.